This TCR beta chain comes out of a study of response to subunit inactivated influenza vaccine. This CDR3 is built from 16 residues. Germline lookup yields CDR1 DFQATT and CDR2 SNEGSKA (reference sequence). The V gene lost 5 bases and the J gene lost 5 bases, with 24 bases spanning the gap. TCRdb re-derived calls from the RT-PCR reads in MiXCR, one entry per CDR3 protein. The data show about 500,000 distinct CDR3 sequences, with around 13% seen just once and around 13% held by the top ten. With respect to this clonotype: Its antigen is still unknown.

Study-level points and caveats: A suggestion made by the authors is that each seasonal influenza vaccination recruits few new T cells.

The input for sequencing was PBMCs from blood, taken more than 35 days after vaccination. The chain has TRBV20-1 and TRBJ2-5; possibly TRBD1 for D (7 bases). This receptor was obtained from a man between 50 and 59 years old who received an inactivated influenza vaccine. The CDR3 region is CSAPPIQGGRGETQYF. The CDR3 bases are TGCAGTGCTCCCCCTATCCAGGGGGGCCGGGGGGAGACCCAGTACTTC.